This TCR beta chain was retrieved from a study of a mutant IDH1 vaccine in newly diagnosed glioma. The wider study: Vaccinations were initiated 4-6 weeks following radiotherapy alone, or were given together with temozolomide cycles. Most patients had received both radiotherapy and temozolomide, the prior options being radiotherapy, temozolomide, or both.

CDR1 is SQVTM and CDR2 is ANQGSEA in the germline V gene. Deletions cut 2 bases from V and 4 bases from J, with 11 bases between. There are 13 residues in the CDR3. About this clone: The antigen is undetermined.

Time point reported: week 23, last vaccination. With topical imiquimod, each dose of the vaccine consisted of 300 ug of mutant IDH1 20-mer peptide. The method was immunoSEQ multiplex PCR; TCRdb's version includes in-frame clones alone and lacks a portion of them. The repertoire consists of 20,000 to 25,000 clones, with around 82% occurring once and the leading ten covering around 14%. This chain joins TRBV29-1 and TRBJ1-1; D is ambiguous. This material consisted of PBMCs, taken from a glioma patient whose treatment included an IDH1 peptide vaccine. The sequence came from a man younger than 40 with glioma. The CDR3 nucleotides read TGCAGCGTTGAAATCCCAGAAGGCACTGAAGCTTTCTTT. Its protein is CSVEIPEGTEAFF.